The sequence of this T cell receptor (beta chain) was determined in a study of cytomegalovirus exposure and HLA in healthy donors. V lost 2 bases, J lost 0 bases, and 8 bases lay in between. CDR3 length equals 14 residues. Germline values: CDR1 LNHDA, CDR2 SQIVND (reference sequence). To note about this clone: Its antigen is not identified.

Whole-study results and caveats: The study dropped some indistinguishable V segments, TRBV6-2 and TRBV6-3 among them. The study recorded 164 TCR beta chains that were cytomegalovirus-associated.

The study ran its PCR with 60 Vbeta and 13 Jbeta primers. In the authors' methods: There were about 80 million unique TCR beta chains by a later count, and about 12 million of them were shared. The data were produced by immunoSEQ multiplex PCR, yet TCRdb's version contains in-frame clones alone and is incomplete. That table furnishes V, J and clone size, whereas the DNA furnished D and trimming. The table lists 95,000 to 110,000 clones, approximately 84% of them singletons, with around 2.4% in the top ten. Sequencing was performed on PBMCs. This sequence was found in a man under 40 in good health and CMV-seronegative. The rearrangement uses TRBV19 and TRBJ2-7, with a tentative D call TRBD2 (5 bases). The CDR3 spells CASSIYGDSYEQYF. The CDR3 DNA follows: TGTGCCAGTAGTATATACGGGGACTCCTACGAGCAGTACTTC.